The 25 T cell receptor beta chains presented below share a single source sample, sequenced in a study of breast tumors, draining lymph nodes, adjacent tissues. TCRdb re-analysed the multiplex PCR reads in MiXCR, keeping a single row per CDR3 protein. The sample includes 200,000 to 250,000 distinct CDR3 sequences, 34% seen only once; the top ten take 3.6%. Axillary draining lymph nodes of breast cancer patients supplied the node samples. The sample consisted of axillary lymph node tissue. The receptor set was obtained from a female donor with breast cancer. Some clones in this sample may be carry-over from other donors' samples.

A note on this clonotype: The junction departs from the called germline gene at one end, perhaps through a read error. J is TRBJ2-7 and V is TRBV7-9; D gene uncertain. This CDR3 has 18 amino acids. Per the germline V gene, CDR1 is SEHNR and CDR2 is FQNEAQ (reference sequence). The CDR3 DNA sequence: TGCGCCAGCAGCCGAGAACGGTCCGCCGGAGTCCTATATAGTGAGCAGTACTTC. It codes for CASSRERSAGVLYSEQYF.

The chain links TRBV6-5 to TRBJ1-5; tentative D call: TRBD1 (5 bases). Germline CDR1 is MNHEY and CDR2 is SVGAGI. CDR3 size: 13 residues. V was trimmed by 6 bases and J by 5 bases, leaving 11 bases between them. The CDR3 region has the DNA TGTGCCAGCAGAATGGGGGGGGATCAGCCCCAGCATTTT. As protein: CASRMGGDQPQHF.

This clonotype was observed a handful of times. The CDR3 DNA reads as TGTGCCAGCAGCCTAACGGGTGTAGCAGAGACCCAGTACTTC. Protein: CASSLTGVAETQYF. J is TRBJ2-5 and V is TRBV11-3; no clear D. CDR1 is SGHNT and CDR2 is YENEEA in the germline V gene. CDR3 length equals 14 residues. V shed 5 bases and J shed 4 bases, with 14 bases lying between them.

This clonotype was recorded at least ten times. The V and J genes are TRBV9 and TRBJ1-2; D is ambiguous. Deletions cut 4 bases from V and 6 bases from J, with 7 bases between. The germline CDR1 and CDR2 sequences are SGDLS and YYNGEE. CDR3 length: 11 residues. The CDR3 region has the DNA TGTGCCAGCAGCCACGCCGATGGCTACACCTTC. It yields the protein CASSHADGYTF.

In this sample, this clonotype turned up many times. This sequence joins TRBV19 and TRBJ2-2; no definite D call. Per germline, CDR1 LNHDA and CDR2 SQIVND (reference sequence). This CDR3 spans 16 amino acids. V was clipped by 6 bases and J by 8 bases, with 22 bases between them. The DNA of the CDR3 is TGTGCCAGTAGGCCTACCGGGCGAACCACTTGGGGGGAGCTGTTTTTT. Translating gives CASRPTGRTTWGELFF.

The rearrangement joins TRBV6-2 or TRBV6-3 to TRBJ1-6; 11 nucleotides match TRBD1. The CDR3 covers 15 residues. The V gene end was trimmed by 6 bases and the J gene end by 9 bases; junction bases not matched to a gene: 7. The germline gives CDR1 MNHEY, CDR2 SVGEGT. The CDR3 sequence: CASRRAGTGGSPLHF. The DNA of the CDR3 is TGTGCCAGCAGAAGGGCCGGGACAGGGGGTTCACCCCTCCACTTT.

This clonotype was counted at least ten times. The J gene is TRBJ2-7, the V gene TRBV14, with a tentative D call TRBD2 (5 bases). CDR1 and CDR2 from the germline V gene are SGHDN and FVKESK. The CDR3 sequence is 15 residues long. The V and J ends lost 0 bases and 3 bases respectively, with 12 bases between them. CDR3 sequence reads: CASSQDPRGYYEQYF. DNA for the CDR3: TGTGCCAGCAGCCAAGATCCACGAGGGTACTACGAGCAGTACTTC.

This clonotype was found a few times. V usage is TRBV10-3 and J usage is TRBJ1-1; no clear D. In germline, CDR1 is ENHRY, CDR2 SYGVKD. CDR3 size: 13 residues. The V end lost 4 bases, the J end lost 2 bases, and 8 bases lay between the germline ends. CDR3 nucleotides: TGTGCCATCAGTGTAAAGGGTAACACTGAAGCTTTCTTT. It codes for CAISVKGNTEAFF.

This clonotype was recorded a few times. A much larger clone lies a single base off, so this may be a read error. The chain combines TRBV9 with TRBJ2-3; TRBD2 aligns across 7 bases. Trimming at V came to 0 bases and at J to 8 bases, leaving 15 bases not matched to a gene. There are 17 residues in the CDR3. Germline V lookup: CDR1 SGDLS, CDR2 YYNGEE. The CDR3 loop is CASSVGGSHPLSATQYF. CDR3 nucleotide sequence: TGTGCCAGCAGCGTAGGCGGGAGCCACCCTCTTTCAGCTACGCAGTATTTT.

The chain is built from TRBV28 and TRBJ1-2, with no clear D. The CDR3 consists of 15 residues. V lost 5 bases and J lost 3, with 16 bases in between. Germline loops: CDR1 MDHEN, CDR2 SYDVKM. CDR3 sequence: CASSNEVWEDYGYTF. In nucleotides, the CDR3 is TGTGCCAGCAGTAACGAGGTCTGGGAGGACTATGGCTACACCTTC.

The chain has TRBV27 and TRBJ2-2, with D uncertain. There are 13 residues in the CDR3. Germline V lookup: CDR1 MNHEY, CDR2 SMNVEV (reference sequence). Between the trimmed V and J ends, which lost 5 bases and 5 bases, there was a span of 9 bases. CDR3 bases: TGTGCCAGCAGTGCCATAATGACCGGGGAGCTGTTTTTT. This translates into CASSAIMTGELFF.

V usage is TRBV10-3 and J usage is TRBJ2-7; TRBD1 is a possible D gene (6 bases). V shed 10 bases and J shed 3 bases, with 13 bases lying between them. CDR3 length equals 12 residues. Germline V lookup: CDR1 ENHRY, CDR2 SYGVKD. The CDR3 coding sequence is TGTGCCACCTCCGGGACACTCTACGAGCAGTACTTC. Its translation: CATSGTLYEQYF.

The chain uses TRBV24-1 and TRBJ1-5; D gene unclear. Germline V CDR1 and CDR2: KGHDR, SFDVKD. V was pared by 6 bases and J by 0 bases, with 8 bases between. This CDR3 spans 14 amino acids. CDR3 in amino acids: CATSLAASNQPQHF. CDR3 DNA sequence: TGTGCCACCAGTCTGGCGGCTAGCAATCAGCCCCAGCATTTT.

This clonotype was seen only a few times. The CDR3 region is CASSNTRTDTQYF. The CDR3 nucleotides read TGCGCCAGCAGCAATACTAGAACAGATACGCAGTATTTT. J is TRBJ2-3 and V is TRBV4-1, with a weak D call TRBD2 (5 bases). Germline V lookup: CDR1 MGHRA, CDR2 YSYEKL. V lost 5 bases and J lost 3, with 9 bases in between. The CDR3 has 13 amino acids.

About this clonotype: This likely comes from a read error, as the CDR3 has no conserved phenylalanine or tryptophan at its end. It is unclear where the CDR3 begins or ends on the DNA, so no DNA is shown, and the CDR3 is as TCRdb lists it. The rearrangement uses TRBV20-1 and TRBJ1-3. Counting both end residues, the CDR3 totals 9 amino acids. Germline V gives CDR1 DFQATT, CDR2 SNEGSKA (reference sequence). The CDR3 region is CSAKGHKNT.

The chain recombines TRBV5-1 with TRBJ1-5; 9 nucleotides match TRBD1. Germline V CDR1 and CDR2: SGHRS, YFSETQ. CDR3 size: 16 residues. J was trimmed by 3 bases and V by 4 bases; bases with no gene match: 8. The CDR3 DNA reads TGCGCCAGCAGCCCAGGCGGGACAGGGTCCAATCAGCCCCAGCATTTT. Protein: CASSPGGTGSNQPQHF.

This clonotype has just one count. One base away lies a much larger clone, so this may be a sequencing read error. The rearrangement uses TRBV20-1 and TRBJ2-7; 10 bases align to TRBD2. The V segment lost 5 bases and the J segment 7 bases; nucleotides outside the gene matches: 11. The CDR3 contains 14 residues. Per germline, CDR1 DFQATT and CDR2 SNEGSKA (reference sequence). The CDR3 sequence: CSAARPGTSAEQYF. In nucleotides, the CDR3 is TGCAGTGCTGCCCGACCCGGGACTAGCGCTGAGCAGTACTTC.

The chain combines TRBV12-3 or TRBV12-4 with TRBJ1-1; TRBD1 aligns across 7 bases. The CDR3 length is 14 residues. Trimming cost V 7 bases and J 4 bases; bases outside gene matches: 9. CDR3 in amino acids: CASIIRQGGTEAFF. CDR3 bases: TGTGCCAGCATAATCAGACAGGGAGGCACTGAAGCTTTCTTT.

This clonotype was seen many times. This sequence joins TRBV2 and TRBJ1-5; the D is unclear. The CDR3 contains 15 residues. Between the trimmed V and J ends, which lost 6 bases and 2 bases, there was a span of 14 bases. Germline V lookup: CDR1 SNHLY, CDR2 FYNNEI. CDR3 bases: TGTGCCAGCAGGCCCTCGGGATCTGGCAATCAGCCCCAGCATTTT. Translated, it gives CASRPSGSGNQPQHF. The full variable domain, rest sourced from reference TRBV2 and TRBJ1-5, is EPEVTQTPSHQVTQMGQEVILRCVPISNHLYFYWYRQILGQKVEFLVSFYNNEISEKSEIFDDQFSVERPDGSNFTLKIRSTKLEDSAMYFCASRPSGSGNQPQHFGDGTRLSIL.

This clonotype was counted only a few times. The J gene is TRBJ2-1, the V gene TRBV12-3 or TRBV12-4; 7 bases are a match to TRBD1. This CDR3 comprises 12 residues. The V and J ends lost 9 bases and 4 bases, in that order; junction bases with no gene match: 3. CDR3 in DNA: TGTGCCAGACAGGGGCGTTACAATGAGCAGTTCTTC. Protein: CARQGRYNEQFF.

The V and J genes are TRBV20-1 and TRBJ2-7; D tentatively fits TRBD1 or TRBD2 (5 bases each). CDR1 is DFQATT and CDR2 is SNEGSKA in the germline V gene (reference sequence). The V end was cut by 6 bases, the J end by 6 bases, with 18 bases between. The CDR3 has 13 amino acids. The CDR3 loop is CSASSSGRGEQYF. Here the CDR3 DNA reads TGCAGTGCCAGCTCATCGGGACGAGGCGAGCAGTACTTC.

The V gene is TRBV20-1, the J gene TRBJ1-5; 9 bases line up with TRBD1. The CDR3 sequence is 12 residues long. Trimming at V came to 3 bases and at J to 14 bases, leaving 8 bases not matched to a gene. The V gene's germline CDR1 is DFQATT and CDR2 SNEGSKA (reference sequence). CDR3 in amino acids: CSARGQGGNEHF. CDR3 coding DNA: TGCAGTGCTAGGGGACAGGGCGGGAACGAGCATTTT.

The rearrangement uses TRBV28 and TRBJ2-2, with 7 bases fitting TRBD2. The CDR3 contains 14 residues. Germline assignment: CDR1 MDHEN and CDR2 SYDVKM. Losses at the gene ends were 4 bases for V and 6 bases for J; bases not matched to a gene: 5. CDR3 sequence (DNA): TGTGCCAGCAGTTATGGGCTAGCGGCCGGGGAGCTGTTTTTT. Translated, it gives CASSYGLAAGELFF.

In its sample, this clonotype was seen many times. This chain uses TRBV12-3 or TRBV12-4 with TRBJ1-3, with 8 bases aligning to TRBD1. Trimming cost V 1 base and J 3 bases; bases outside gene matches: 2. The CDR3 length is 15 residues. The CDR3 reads CASSLVTGVGNTIYF. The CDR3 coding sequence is TGTGCCAGCAGTTTAGTGACAGGGGTTGGAAACACCATATATTTT.

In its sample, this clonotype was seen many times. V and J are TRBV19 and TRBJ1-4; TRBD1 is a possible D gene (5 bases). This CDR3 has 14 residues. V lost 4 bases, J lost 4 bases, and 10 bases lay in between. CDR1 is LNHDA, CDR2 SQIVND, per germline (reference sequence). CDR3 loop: CASSSRDGNEKLFF. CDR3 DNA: TGTGCCAGTAGTAGCCGGGACGGTAATGAAAAACTGTTTTTT.